One sample yielded the 25 T cell receptor beta chains listed below, sequenced in a study of T cells in Graves' hyperthyroidism and ophthalmopathy (dated by TCRdb to the late 2010s). Library generation was performed with multiplex PCR. For sequencing, an Illumina HiSeq 2000 was employed. TCR beta CDR3 regions were amplified from RNA transcripts. The first round of RT-PCR for the TCR CDR3 was performed with the HTBI primer set and the Qiagen OneStep RT-PCR kit. The public reads were reprocessed in TCRdb via fastp at Q25 and MiXCR, keeping in-frame beta chains. Entries that share a CDR3 protein sequence are merged under the most common genes and DNA. The sample table contains under 450,000 distinct CDR3 sequences; only one count was recorded for 15% to 17% of them. The top ten clonotypes cover about 14% of the sample. The sequenced sample was blood. Source of these receptors: a woman in her late teens or twenties with Graves' hyperthyroidism.

Ten or more counts support this clonotype. The V gene is TRBV7-6, the J gene TRBJ2-3; 7 bases match TRBD2. The V and J ends lost 1 base and 2 bases, in that order; junction bases with no gene match: 12. The CDR3 has 18 amino acids. Germline V gene data show CDR1 as SGHVS and CDR2 as FNYEAQ. In nucleotides, the CDR3 is TGTGCCAGCAGCTTAGGGTTTGGTAGCGGGTTGCCCACAGATACGCAGTATTTT. It codes for CASSLGFGSGLPTDTQYF.

This clonotype was seen repeatedly, ten times or more. This sequence joins TRBV20-1 and TRBJ1-5, with 9 nucleotides matching TRBD1. The CDR3 is 19 amino acids. The V and J ends lost 0 bases and 6 bases, in that order; junction bases with no gene match: 18. In germline, CDR1 is DFQATT, CDR2 SNEGSKA (reference sequence). This chain's CDR3 is CSARDVRDRAIGRGQPQHF. The CDR3 nucleotides read TGCAGTGCTAGAGATGTACGGGACAGGGCAATCGGGCGCGGTCAGCCCCAGCATTTT.

In its sample, this clonotype was seen many times. For the CDR3, the DNA is TGTGCCAGCTCACGGAACACAGGGGGCAACACTGAAGCTTTCTTT. Amino acids: CASSRNTGGNTEAFF. The chain has TRBV18 and TRBJ1-1, with 9 bases identical to TRBD1. The germline CDR1 and CDR2 sequences are KGHSH and LQKENI. J was trimmed by 2 bases and V by 4 bases; bases with no gene match: 5. This CDR3 is built from 15 residues.

In its sample, this clonotype was seen a few times. The CDR3 region is CASSPTNFFNYGYTF. CDR3 nucleotides: TGCGCCAGCAGCCCGACTAATTTTTTTAACTATGGCTACACCTTC. The chain combines TRBV4-1 with TRBJ1-2, with unresolved D. The germline V gene has CDR1 MGHRA and CDR2 YSYEKL. V was pared by 4 bases and J by 1 base, with 13 bases between. This CDR3 spans 15 amino acids.

This clonotype appeared a few times. The rearrangement links TRBV20-1 to TRBJ1-3; 12 bases fit TRBD1. The CDR3 loop spans 17 amino acids. Germline trimming cut 0 bases from V and 8 bases from J; bases unmatched to any gene: 11. Germline V gives CDR1 DFQATT, CDR2 SNEGSKA (reference sequence). This CDR3 is CSARDFRDRGLKDTIYF. The CDR3 nucleotides are TGCAGTGCTAGAGATTTTCGGGACAGGGGGCTGAAAGACACCATATATTTT.

This clonotype came up a few times. The chain links TRBV18 to TRBJ2-5; TRBD1 might be the D (6 bases). V lost 2 bases and J lost 3, with 7 bases in between. Germline CDR1 is KGHSH and CDR2 is LQKENI. CDR3 size: 13 residues. In DNA form, the CDR3 reads TGTGCCAGCTCACCAAAGGGGGAAGAGACCCAGTACTTC. This translates into CASSPKGEETQYF.

This chain links TRBV5-4 with TRBJ1-2; tentatively, D is TRBD1 (6 bases). The V end was cut by 4 bases, the J end by 3 bases, with 19 bases between. This CDR3 comprises 16 residues. In germline, CDR1 is SGHNT, CDR2 YYREEE (reference sequence). The CDR3 nucleotides are TGTGCCAGCAGCCTCGAAGGGGGGTCCCCCTACTATGGCTACACCTTC. As protein: CASSLEGGSPYYGYTF.

The V and J genes are TRBV6-2 or TRBV6-3 and TRBJ2-1; 7 bases agree with TRBD2. The V gene's germline CDR1 is MNHEY and CDR2 SVGEGT. The CDR3 spans 15 residues. Trimming cost V 5 bases and J 7 bases; bases outside gene matches: 11. The DNA for the CDR3 is TGTGCCAGCAGTATCTGGCGTCTAGCGGCTAATGAGCAGTTCTTC. Amino acids: CASSIWRLAANEQFF.

This clonotype was counted ten times or more. This sequence joins TRBV2 and TRBJ1-5, with D possibly matching TRBD1 (5 bases). Germline CDR1 is SNHLY and CDR2 is FYNNEI. V lost 7 bases, J lost 3 bases, and 10 bases lay in between. The CDR3 runs 13 residues. CDR3 sequence reads: CASTAGPNQPQHF. The CDR3 region has the DNA TGTGCCAGCACTGCGGGACCCAATCAGCCCCAGCATTTT.

This clonotype was recorded a few times. This chain links TRBV18 with TRBJ1-4; D not resolved. Germline CDR1 reads KGHSH; CDR2 reads LQKENI. This CDR3 contains 14 residues. The V end lost 5 bases, the J end lost 4 bases, and 11 bases lay between the germline ends. CDR3 nucleotide sequence: TGTGCCAGCTCAAGCGAAGACCTTAATGAAAAACTGTTTTTT. Translation: CASSSEDLNEKLFF.

This clonotype was recorded a few times. The chain carries TRBV12-3 or TRBV12-4 and TRBJ2-2, with D tentatively TRBD1 (6 bases). V dropped 7 bases and J dropped 2 bases, with 17 bases sitting between them. CDR3 size: 16 residues. The CDR3, as DNA: TGTGCCAGCAAATTTTCCGGACAGATTAACACCGGGGAGCTGTTTTTT. As protein: CASKFSGQINTGELFF.

This clonotype was detected many times. This chain joins TRBV3-1 and TRBJ2-5, with TRBD1 matching 9 bases. CDR1 is LGHDT and CDR2 is YNNKEL in the germline V gene (reference sequence). This CDR3 spans 14 amino acids. Unmatched junction bases numbered 4, after V lost 4 bases and J lost 4 bases. The CDR3 here is CASSRRTGVETQYF. Here the CDR3 DNA reads TGTGCCAGCAGCCGCAGGACAGGGGTAGAGACCCAGTACTTC.

As concerns this clonotype: A much more abundant neighbour one base away suggests this may be a read error. The chain combines TRBV11-2 with TRBJ2-7; D not resolved. The end of the DNA is better explained by TRBJ2-1, so the J call may be wrong. Germline lookup yields CDR1 SGHAT and CDR2 FQNNGV. The CDR3 loop spans 15 amino acids. As DNA, the CDR3 is TGTGCCAGCAGCCCCCGACCCGCGGAGACCTACGAGCAGTTCTTC. It translates to CASSPRPAETYEQFF.

This clonotype occurred many times. The chain employs TRBV28 and TRBJ2-7; TRBD2 might be the D (7 bases). Deletions cut 6 bases from V and 12 bases from J, with 33 bases between. This CDR3 is built from 17 residues. CDR1 MDHEN and CDR2 SYDVKM come from the germline V gene. The CDR3 sequence is CASSPGGPFRPHTKRYF. CDR3 in DNA: TGTGCCAGCAGCCCCGGGGGGCCTTTTCGCCCCCACACCAAGCGGTACTTC. Full variable domain (rest looked up from reference TRBV28 and TRBJ2-7): DVKVTQSSRYLVKRTGEKVFLECVQDMDHENMFWYRQDPGLGLRLIYFSYDVKMKEKGDIPEGYSVSREKKERFSLILESASTNQTSMYLCASSPGGPFRPHTKRYFGPGTRLTVT.

V and J are TRBV11-2 and TRBJ1-2; D unresolved. CDR3 length: 13 residues. Germline V CDR1 and CDR2: SGHAT, FQNNGV. Trimming left V 3 bases short and J 7 bases short, with 12 bases between. CDR3 sequence (DNA): TGTGCCAGCAGCTTGCGAGCAGGCCTTGGCTACACCTTC. Amino acid sequence: CASSLRAGLGYTF.

The chain links TRBV20-1 to TRBJ1-3; perhaps TRBD1 as D (5 bases). Germline lookup yields CDR1 DFQATT and CDR2 SNEGSKA (reference sequence). The CDR3 extends over 15 amino acids. V dropped 4 bases and J dropped 0 bases, with 13 bases sitting between them. The CDR3 region has the DNA TGCAGTGCTACCCCGTCGGGGGTCTCTGGAAACACCATATATTTT. Its protein is CSATPSGVSGNTIYF.

This clonotype was recorded at least ten times. The V call is TRBV11-3, the J call TRBJ2-1, with 8 bases lining up with TRBD2. Trimming removed 1 base from V and 0 bases from J; junction bases left unmatched: 8. The CDR3 is made up of 18 amino acids. CDR1 SGHNT and CDR2 YENEEA come from the germline V gene. The CDR3, as DNA: TGTGCCAGCAGCTTAGTAGGGCCCAGCGGGAGCTCCTACAATGAGCAGTTCTTC. The encoded protein is CASSLVGPSGSSYNEQFF.

The genes are TRBV18 and TRBJ1-2; 7 bases map to TRBD1. Germline V CDR1 and CDR2: KGHSH, LQKENI. Trimming took 5 bases from V and 3 from J; bases not matched to a gene: 6. This CDR3 is 14 amino acids long. Written as DNA, the CDR3 is TGTGCCAGCTCAGTAAACCAGGGGGACTATGGCTACACCTTC. As protein: CASSVNQGDYGYTF.

This clonotype was recorded at least ten times. The gene calls are TRBV11-2 and TRBJ2-1, with 10 bases lining up with TRBD1. The germline gives CDR1 SGHAT, CDR2 FQNNGV. This CDR3 comprises 16 residues. The V segment lost 5 bases and the J segment 6 bases; nucleotides outside the gene matches: 10. CDR3 bases: TGTGCCAGCAGCCCTAGCCCCGGACAGGGGGTCAATGAGCAGTTCTTC. Its protein product is CASSPSPGQGVNEQFF.

This clonotype was observed at least ten times. This chain joins TRBV5-1 and TRBJ1-1; D perhaps matches TRBD1 (5 bases). The length of the CDR3 is 14 residues. CDR1 and CDR2 (germline): SGHRS, YFSETQ. V was trimmed by 4 bases and J by 6 bases, leaving 16 bases between them. The CDR3 nucleotides are TGCGCCAGCAGCGTCGGCCCCCGGGGCCCTGAAGCTTTCTTT. Its protein product is CASSVGPRGPEAFF.

The chain recombines TRBV14 with TRBJ1-2; no clear D gene. Germline V gene lookup returns CDR1 SGHDN and CDR2 FVKESK. The ends were cut back, 1 base at V and 0 bases at J, with 12 bases in the middle. This CDR3 contains 16 residues. The CDR3 bases are TGTGCCAGCAGCCAAGGCGGAATGTCTCCTAACTATGGCTACACCTTC. This gives the protein CASSQGGMSPNYGYTF. The full variable domain, its missing parts supplied by reference TRBV14 and TRBJ1-2, is EAGVTQFPSHSVIEKGQTVTLRCDPISGHDNLYWYRRVMGKEIKFLLHFVKESKQDESGMPNNRFLAERTGGTYSTLKVQPAELEDSGVYFCASSQGGMSPNYGYTFGSGTRLTVV.

This clonotype was observed many times. The chain is built from TRBV3-1 and TRBJ2-2; D possibly corresponds to TRBD1 (6 bases). The CDR3 is 15 amino acids. CDR1 is LGHDT and CDR2 is YNNKEL in the germline V gene (reference sequence). V was trimmed by 6 bases and J by 4 bases, leaving 15 bases between them. The CDR3 region has the DNA TGTGCCAGCAGTAAAAACAGGGTTGGCACCGGGGAGCTGTTTTTT. Translated, it gives CASSKNRVGTGELFF.

This clonotype was seen only a few times. V gene TRBV9 combines with J gene TRBJ2-5; TRBD2 agrees at 9 bases. Losses at the gene ends were 0 bases for V and 5 bases for J; bases not matched to a gene: 5. The CDR3 has 15 amino acids. The germline gives CDR1 SGDLS, CDR2 YYNGEE. The CDR3 here is CASSVASGATETQYF. In DNA, the CDR3 is TGTGCCAGCAGCGTAGCTAGCGGGGCGACGGAGACCCAGTACTTC.

The CDR3 DNA is TGCAGTGCTAGGGATACAAAGGGGGGGACGAACACCGGGGAGCTGTTTTTT. This translates into CSARDTKGGTNTGELFF. The rearrangement uses TRBV20-1 and TRBJ2-2, with D perhaps matching TRBD2 (7 bases). CDR1 and CDR2 from the germline V gene are DFQATT and SNEGSKA (reference sequence). Trimming stripped 3 bases from V and 0 bases from J, with 17 bases between. The length of the CDR3 is 17 residues.

About this clonotype itself: A much larger clone sits a single nucleotide away, making a read error possible. J is TRBJ1-5 and V is TRBV7-2, with TRBD1 matching 9 bases. The CDR3 is 14 amino acids. V lost 1 base to trimming and J lost 6 bases; unmatched junction nucleotides: 1. In germline, CDR1 is SGHTA, CDR2 FQGNSA. CDR3 bases: TGTGCCAGCAGCTTAGGGACAGGGGCTCAGCCCCAGCATTTT. It translates to CASSLGTGAQPQHF.